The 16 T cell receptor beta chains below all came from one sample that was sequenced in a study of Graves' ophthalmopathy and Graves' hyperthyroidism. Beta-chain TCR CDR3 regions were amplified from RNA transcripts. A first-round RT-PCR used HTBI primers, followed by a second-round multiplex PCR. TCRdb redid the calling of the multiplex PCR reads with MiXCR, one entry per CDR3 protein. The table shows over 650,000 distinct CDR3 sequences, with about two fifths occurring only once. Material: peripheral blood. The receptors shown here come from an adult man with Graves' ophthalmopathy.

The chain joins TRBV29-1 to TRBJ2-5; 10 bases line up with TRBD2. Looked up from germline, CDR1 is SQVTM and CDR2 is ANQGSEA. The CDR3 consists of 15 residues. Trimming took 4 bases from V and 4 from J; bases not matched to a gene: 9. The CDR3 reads CSVGLAGEPGETQYF. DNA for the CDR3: TGCAGCGTTGGTCTAGCGGGGGAGCCGGGAGAGACCCAGTACTTC.

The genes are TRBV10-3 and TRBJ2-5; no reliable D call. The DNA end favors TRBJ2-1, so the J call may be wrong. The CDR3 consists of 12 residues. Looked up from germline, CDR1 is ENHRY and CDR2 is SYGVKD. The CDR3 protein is CAISRLQDEQFF. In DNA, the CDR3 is TGTGCCATCAGTCGACTGCAAGATGAGCAGTTCTTC.

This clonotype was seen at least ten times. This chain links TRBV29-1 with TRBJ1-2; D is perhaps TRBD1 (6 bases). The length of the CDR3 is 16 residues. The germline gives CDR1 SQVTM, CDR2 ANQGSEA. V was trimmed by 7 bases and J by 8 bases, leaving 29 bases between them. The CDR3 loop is CSAGSGARREVRGYTF. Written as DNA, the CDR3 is TGCAGCGCCGGTTCGGGGGCCCGCAGGGAGGTACGGGGCTACACCTTC.

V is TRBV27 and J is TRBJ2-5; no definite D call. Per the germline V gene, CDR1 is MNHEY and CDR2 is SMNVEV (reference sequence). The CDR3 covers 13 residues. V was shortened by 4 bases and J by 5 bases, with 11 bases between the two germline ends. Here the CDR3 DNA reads TGTGCCAGCAGTTCTCACTTACTGGAGACCCAGTACTTC. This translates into CASSSHLLETQYF.

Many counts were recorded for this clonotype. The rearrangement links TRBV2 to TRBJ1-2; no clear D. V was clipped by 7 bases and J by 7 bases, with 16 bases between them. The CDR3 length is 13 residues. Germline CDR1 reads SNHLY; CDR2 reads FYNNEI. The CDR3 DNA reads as TGTGCCAGCACCCCGGGCCCGTCTGGTGGCTACACCTTC. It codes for CASTPGPSGGYTF.

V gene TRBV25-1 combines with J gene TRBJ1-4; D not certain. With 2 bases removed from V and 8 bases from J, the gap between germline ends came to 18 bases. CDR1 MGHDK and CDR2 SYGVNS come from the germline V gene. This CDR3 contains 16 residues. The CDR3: CASSERSVHGGEKLFF. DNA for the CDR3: TGTGCCAGCAGTGAAAGGAGTGTGCACGGTGGAGAAAAACTGTTTTTT.

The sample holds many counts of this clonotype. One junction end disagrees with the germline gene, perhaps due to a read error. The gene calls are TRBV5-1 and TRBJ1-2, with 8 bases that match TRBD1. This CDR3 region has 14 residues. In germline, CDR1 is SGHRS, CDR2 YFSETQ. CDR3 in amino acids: CASSLTGANYGYTF. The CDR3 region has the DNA TGTGCCAGCAGCTTGACAGGGGCTAACTATGGCTACACCTTC.

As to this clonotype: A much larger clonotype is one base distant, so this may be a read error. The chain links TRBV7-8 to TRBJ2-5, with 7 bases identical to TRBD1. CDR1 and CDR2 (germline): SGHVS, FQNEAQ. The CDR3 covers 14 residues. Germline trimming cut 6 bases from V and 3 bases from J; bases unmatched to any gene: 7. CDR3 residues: CASRSRGTEETQYF. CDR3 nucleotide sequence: TGTGCCAGCAGAAGCAGGGGGACCGAAGAGACCCAGTACTTC.

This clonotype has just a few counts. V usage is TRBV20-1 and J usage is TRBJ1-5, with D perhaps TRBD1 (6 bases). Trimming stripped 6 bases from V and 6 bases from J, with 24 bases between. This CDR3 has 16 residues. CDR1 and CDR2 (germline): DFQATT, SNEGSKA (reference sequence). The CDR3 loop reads CSALYGGGATGQPQHF. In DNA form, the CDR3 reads TGCAGTGCGCTATACGGGGGGGGGGCCACGGGTCAGCCCCAGCATTTT.

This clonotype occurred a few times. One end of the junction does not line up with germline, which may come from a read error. The CDR3 loop is CASSLAADRGRPYQETQYF. The CDR3 DNA sequence: TGCGCCAGCAGCTTGGCCGCGGACAGGGGGCGTCCTTACCAAGAGACCCAGTACTTC. The V gene is TRBV7-3, the J gene TRBJ2-5; TRBD1 agrees at 11 bases. The germline V gene encodes CDR1 SGHTA and CDR2 FQGTGA. The length of the CDR3 is 19 residues.

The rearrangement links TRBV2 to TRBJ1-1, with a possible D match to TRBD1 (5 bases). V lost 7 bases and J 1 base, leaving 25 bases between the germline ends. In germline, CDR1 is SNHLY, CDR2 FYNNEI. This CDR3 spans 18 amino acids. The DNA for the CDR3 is TGTGCCAGCATTCCCGGAGGGACGGGTAAAGGTCCGAACACTGAAGCTTTCTTT. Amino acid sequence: CASIPGGTGKGPNTEAFF.

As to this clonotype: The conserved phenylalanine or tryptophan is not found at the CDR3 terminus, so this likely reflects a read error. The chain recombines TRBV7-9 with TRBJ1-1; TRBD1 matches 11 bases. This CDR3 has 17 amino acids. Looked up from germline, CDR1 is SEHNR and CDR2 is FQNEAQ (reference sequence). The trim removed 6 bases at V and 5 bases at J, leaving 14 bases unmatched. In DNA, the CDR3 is TGTGCCAGCAGTGAATCGGTCTTGGGGACAGGGGGGACTGAAGCTTTCCTT. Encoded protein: CASSESVLGTGGTEAFL.

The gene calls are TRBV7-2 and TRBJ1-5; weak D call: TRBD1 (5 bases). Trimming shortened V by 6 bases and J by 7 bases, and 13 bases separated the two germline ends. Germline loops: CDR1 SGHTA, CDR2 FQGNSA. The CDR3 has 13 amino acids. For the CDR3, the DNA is TGTACCAGCAGAGTACAGGCGGGGCAGCCCCAGCATTTT. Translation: CTSRVQAGQPQHF.

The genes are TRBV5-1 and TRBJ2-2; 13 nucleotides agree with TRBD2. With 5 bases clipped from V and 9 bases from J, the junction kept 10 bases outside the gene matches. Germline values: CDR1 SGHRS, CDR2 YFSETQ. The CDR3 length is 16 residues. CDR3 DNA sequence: TGCGCCAGCAGAAGATTGGGACTAGCGGGGTACAGGGAGCTGTTTTTT. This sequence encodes CASRRLGLAGYRELFF. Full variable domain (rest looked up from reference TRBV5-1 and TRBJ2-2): KAGVTQTPRYLIKTRGQQVTLSCSPISGHRSVSWYQQTPGQGLQFLFEYFSETQRNKGNFPGRFSGRQFSNSRSEMNVSTLELGDSALYLCASRRLGLAGYRELFFGEGSRLTVL.

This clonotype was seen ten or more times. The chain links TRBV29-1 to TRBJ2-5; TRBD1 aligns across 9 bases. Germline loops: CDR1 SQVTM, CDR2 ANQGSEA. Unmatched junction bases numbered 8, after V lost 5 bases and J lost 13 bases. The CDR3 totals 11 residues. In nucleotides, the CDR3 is TGCAGCGTTCTCTCCTCGGGACAGGGGTACTTC. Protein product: CSVLSSGQGYF.

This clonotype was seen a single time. The CDR3 DNA follows: TGTGCCATCAGTGGCGCCGGGACAGGGGATCGCGAGACCCAGTACTTC. Residues: CAISGAGTGDRETQYF. The chain combines TRBV10-3 with TRBJ2-5; 10 positions match TRBD1. Germline assignment: CDR1 ENHRY and CDR2 SYGVKD. The trim removed 4 bases at V and 5 bases at J, leaving 10 bases unmatched. The CDR3 loop spans 16 amino acids.